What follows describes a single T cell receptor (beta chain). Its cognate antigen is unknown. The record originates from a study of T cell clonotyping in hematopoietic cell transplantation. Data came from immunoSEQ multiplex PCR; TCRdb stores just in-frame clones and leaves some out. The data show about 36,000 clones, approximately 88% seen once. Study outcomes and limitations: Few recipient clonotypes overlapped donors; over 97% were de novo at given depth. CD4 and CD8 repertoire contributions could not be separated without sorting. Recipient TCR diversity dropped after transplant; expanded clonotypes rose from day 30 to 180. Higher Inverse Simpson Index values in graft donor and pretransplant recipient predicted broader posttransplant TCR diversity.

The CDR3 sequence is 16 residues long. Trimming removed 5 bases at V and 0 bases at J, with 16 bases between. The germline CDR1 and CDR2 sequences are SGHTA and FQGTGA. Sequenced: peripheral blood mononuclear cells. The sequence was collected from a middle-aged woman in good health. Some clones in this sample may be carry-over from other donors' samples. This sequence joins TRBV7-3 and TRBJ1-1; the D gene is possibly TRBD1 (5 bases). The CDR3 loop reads CASSPTPQGMNTEAFF. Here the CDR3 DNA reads TGTGCCAGCAGCCCCACCCCCCAGGGTATGAACACTGAAGCTTTCTTT.